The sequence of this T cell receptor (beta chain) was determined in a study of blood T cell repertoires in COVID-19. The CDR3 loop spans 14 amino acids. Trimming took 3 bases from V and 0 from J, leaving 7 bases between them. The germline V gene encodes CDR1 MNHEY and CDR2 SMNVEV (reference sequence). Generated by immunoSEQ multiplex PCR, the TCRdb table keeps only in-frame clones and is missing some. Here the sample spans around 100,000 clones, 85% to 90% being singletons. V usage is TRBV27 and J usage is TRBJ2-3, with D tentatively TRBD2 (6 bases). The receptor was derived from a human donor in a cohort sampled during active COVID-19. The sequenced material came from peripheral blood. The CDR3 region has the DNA TGTGCCAGCAGTTTGGGGAGGAGCACAGATACGCAGTATTTT. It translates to CASSLGRSTDTQYF.